This entry concerns a single T cell receptor beta chain. The sample comes from a study of blood T cell repertoires in COVID-19. Libraries were prepared by immunoSEQ multiplex PCR; TCRdb keeps only in-frame clonotypes and omits some of them. The sample carries around 200,000 clones, 75% to 85% recorded once. This clonotype was obtained from a woman aged 30 to 39 with COVID-19, enrolled during active disease. The sample was peripheral blood.

In DNA form, the CDR3 reads TGTGCCACCAGTGATTCGGGACAGGGGGCACCCGGGGAGCTGTTTTTT. It specifies CATSDSGQGAPGELFF. The rearrangement uses TRBV24-1 and TRBJ2-2; 12 bases align to TRBD1. Germline CDR1 is KGHDR and CDR2 is SFDVKD. This CDR3 comprises 16 residues. The trim removed 2 bases at V and 6 bases at J, leaving 3 bases unmatched.